These 28 T cell receptor beta chains were all obtained from the same sample, sequenced in a study of OX40 agonist ivuxolimab in advanced cancers. The protocol was immunoSEQ multiplex PCR, while the TCRdb copy is restricted to in-frame clones and leaves out a portion. In the table there are some 90,000 clones, 80% to 95% of which are singletons. The source was CD4+ or CD8+ T cells sorted from blood, collected in a trial of the OX40 agonist ivuxolimab. The receptors shown here come from an adult with an advanced solid tumor such as melanoma, head and neck, liver or kidney cancer.

The rearrangement links TRBV28 to TRBJ1-1; D call uncertain. The CDR3 is made up of 13 amino acids. Germline V CDR1 and CDR2: MDHEN, SYDVKM. V lost 11 bases to trimming and J lost 0 bases, with 13 bases between them. In DNA form, the CDR3 reads TGTGCCGGCAAGCAGACGGTGAACACTGAAGCTTTCTTT. Translation: CAGKQTVNTEAFF.

The rearrangement uses TRBV6-5 and TRBJ1-5; D may be TRBD1 (5 bases). Trimming removed 5 bases from V and 6 bases from J, with 11 bases in between. CDR3 length: 13 residues. Germline assignment: CDR1 MNHEY and CDR2 SVGAGI. This CDR3 is CASSEFGAQPQHF. CDR3 sequence (DNA): TGTGCCAGCAGTGAATTTGGGGCTCAGCCCCAGCATTTT.

The chain recombines TRBV2 with TRBJ2-6; 7 nucleotides match TRBD1. Germline CDR1 and CDR2: SNHLY and FYNNEI. The CDR3 consists of 16 residues. V shed 5 bases, J shed 0 bases, and the junction held 4 bases outside the gene matches. The CDR3 protein is CASSRTGLSGANVLTF. The DNA of the CDR3 is TGTGCCAGCAGTAGGACAGGACTCTCTGGGGCCAACGTCCTGACTTTC.

The gene calls are TRBV6-6 and TRBJ2-7, with 8 bases aligning to TRBD2. The germline V gene has CDR1 MNHNY and CDR2 SVGAGI (reference sequence). The CDR3 sequence is 11 residues long. CDR3 DNA sequence: TGTCCTCGGAGCGGGAGCTACGAGCAGTACTTC. As protein: CPRSGSYEQYF.

The rearrangement joins TRBV18 to TRBJ2-3; 7 bases are shared with TRBD2. The CDR3 runs to 15 residues. Trimming cost V 3 bases and J 6 bases; bases outside gene matches: 9. Germline CDR1 KGHSH, CDR2 LQKENI. This chain's CDR3 is CASSPPGRASDTQYF. Here the CDR3 DNA reads TGTGCCAGCTCACCCCCAGGGAGGGCCAGCGATACGCAGTATTTT.

This chain links TRBV19 with TRBJ2-7; 12 nucleotides match TRBD1. V trimming: 8 bases; J trimming: 2 bases; junction bases outside the gene matches: 4. The CDR3 loop spans 14 amino acids. The germline V gene has CDR1 LNHDA and CDR2 SQIVND (reference sequence). CDR3 region: CASSRDRGPYEQYF. The CDR3 coding sequence is TGTGCCAGTTCCCGGGACAGGGGGCCCTACGAGCAGTACTTC.

J is TRBJ2-7 and V is TRBV28; D is unclear. This CDR3 has 13 residues. The germline V gene encodes CDR1 MDHEN and CDR2 SYDVKM. The V gene lost 4 bases and the J gene lost 2 bases, with 9 bases spanning the gap. The CDR3: CASSSPQTYEQYF. CDR3 DNA: TGTGCCAGCAGTTCGCCGCAAACCTACGAGCAGTACTTC.

J is TRBJ2-1 and V is TRBV10-1; D unclear. The V gene lost 5 bases and the J gene lost 12 bases, with 14 bases spanning the gap. The CDR3 covers 12 residues. CDR1 is WNHNN, CDR2 SYGVQD, per germline (reference sequence). CDR3 sequence (DNA): TGCGCCAGCAGTTCCTCCGGTTGGGTGCAGTTCTTC. Its protein is CASSSSGWVQFF.

The chain is built from TRBV28 and TRBJ1-5; D uncertain. Germline lookup yields CDR1 MDHEN and CDR2 SYDVKM. CDR3 size: 12 residues. V was shortened by 7 bases and J by 4 bases, with 8 bases between the two germline ends. The CDR3 sequence: CASKAGNQPQHF. The CDR3 DNA follows: TGTGCCAGCAAGGCAGGTAATCAGCCCCAGCATTTT. Drawing the rest from reference TRBV28 and TRBJ1-5, the complete variable domain is DVKVTQSSRYLVKRTGEKVFLECVQDMDHENMFWYRQDPGLGLRLIYFSYDVKMKEKGDIPEGYSVSREKKERFSLILESASTNQTSMYLCASKAGNQPQHFGDGTRLSIL.

CDR3 bases: TGTGCCAGCAGCTTATTCTATCTCCACGAGCAGTACTTC. It encodes CASSLFYLHEQYF. The rearrangement links TRBV5-6 to TRBJ2-7; no reliable D call. V lost 2 bases, J lost 5 bases, and 11 bases lay in between. This CDR3 spans 13 amino acids. Germline assignment: CDR1 SGHDT and CDR2 YYEEEE.

The chain is built from TRBV4-1 and TRBJ2-7; no firm D call. CDR3 length: 13 residues. CDR1 is MGHRA, CDR2 YSYEKL, per germline. V lost 0 bases and J lost 3, with 6 bases in between. The CDR3 protein is CASSQDGDYEQYF. CDR3 nucleotides: TGCGCCAGCAGCCAAGATGGGGACTACGAGCAGTACTTC.

The V and J genes are TRBV30 and TRBJ1-2; D is unclear. From germline, CDR1 is GTSNPN and CDR2 SVGIG (reference sequence). The CDR3 contains 12 residues. V lost 0 bases, J lost 9 bases, and 11 bases lay in between. This CDR3 is CAWSVSRLSYTF. The CDR3 coding sequence is TGTGCCTGGAGTGTCTCTAGGCTCAGCTACACCTTC.

This chain connects TRBV10-1 to TRBJ1-2; unclear D gene. Deletions cut 3 bases from V and 0 bases from J, with 5 bases between. This CDR3 region has 13 residues. From germline, CDR1 is WNHNN and CDR2 SYGVQD (reference sequence). The CDR3: CASSERPNYGYTF. The DNA of the CDR3 is TGCGCCAGCAGTGAACGGCCTAACTATGGCTACACCTTC.

This clone was picked up one time. This rearrangement joins TRBV18 to TRBJ2-6; 7 nucleotides line up with TRBD1. CDR3 size: 15 residues. Per the germline V gene, CDR1 is KGHSH and CDR2 is LQKENI. The V segment lost 9 bases and the J segment 1 base; nucleotides outside the gene matches: 6. CDR3 coding DNA: TGTGCCAGTCGGACAGGAACTTCTGGGGCCAACGTCCTGACTTTC. Amino acid sequence: CASRTGTSGANVLTF. The full variable domain, completed using reference TRBV18 and TRBJ2-6, is NAGVMQNPRHLVRRRGQEARLRCSPMKGHSHVYWYRQLPEEGLKFMVYLQKENIIDESGMPKERFSAEFPKEGPSILRIQQVVRGDSAAYFCASRTGTSGANVLTFGAGSRLTVL.

This sequence joins TRBV5-4 and TRBJ2-7, with D hard to call. The CDR3 is 12 residues long. Germline V lookup: CDR1 SGHNT, CDR2 YYREEE (reference sequence). The V end lost 1 base, the J end lost 4 bases, and 6 bases lay between the germline ends. CDR3 DNA: TGTGCCAGCAGCTTGCGGAGATACGAGCAGTACTTC. Translated, it gives CASSLRRYEQYF.

This clone was seen only once. The V and J genes are TRBV9 and TRBJ1-4, with D possibly being TRBD1 (5 bases). Trimming took 4 bases from V and 3 from J, leaving 16 bases between them. Germline values: CDR1 SGDLS, CDR2 YYNGEE. CDR3 length: 16 residues. The CDR3 is CASSLGPSGANEKLFF. DNA for the CDR3: TGTGCCAGCAGCCTCGGCCCCTCGGGGGCTAATGAAAAACTGTTTTTT.

The chain recombines TRBV27 with TRBJ2-7, with 8 bases lining up with TRBD2. Germline CDR1 MNHEY, CDR2 SMNVEV (reference sequence). The CDR3 covers 18 residues. V lost 0 bases and J lost 4; bases outside the gene matches: 14. The CDR3: CASSLSYSGAEGGYEQYF. CDR3 coding DNA: TGTGCCAGCAGTTTATCGTATAGCGGGGCAGAGGGGGGGTACGAGCAGTACTTC.

Points on this clone: This CDR3 is also generated by other DNA sequences in the sample. This rearrangement joins TRBV7-9 to TRBJ2-5; maybe TRBD2 (6 bases). In germline, CDR1 is SEHNR, CDR2 FQNEAQ (reference sequence). The CDR3 covers 13 residues. The V end was cut by 1 base, the J end by 5 bases, with 8 bases between. In DNA, the CDR3 is TGTGCCAGCAGCTTAGGGGGGAGGGAGACCCAGTACTTC. This translates into CASSLGGRETQYF.

The chain combines TRBV5-1 with TRBJ2-4, with D perhaps matching TRBD1 (5 bases). Looked up from germline, CDR1 is SGHRS and CDR2 is YFSETQ. With 3 bases removed from V and 6 bases from J, the gap between germline ends came to 16 bases. The CDR3 has 15 amino acids. The CDR3 nucleotides are TGCGCCAGCAGCTATACGGCAGGGCTCGGAAACATTCAGTACTTC. This translates into CASSYTAGLGNIQYF.

The V call is TRBV9, the J call TRBJ2-3; 7 positions match TRBD1. V shed 0 bases and J 2 bases; nucleotides not matched to a gene: 9. The CDR3 has 17 residues. The germline V gene has CDR1 SGDLS and CDR2 YYNGEE. CDR3 in amino acids: CASSVAEGGLLTDTQYF. In DNA form, the CDR3 reads TGTGCCAGCAGCGTAGCGGAAGGGGGCCTCCTCACAGATACGCAGTATTTT.

The gene calls are TRBV5-1 and TRBJ2-3; 7 bases are a match to TRBD2. The V and J ends lost 4 bases and 2 bases, in that order; junction bases with no gene match: 4. Germline loops: CDR1 SGHRS, CDR2 YFSETQ. The CDR3 runs 14 residues. This chain's CDR3 is CASSASGLTDTQYF. In DNA, the CDR3 is TGCGCCAGCAGCGCTAGCGGCCTCACAGATACGCAGTATTTT.

The chain is built from TRBV28 and TRBJ2-3; TRBD2 might be the D (7 bases). The CDR3 length is 15 residues. Germline V gene sequence: CDR1 MDHEN, CDR2 SYDVKM. The germline V and J ends were trimmed by 3 bases and 1 base, with 11 bases remaining between them. The CDR3 DNA sequence: TGTGCCAGCAGTTTCGGGCGGGGGCGCACAGATACGCAGTATTTT. It translates to CASSFGRGRTDTQYF.

V and J are TRBV6-1 and TRBJ1-2; 10 bases are a match to TRBD1. CDR1 is MNHNS, CDR2 SASEGT, per germline. This CDR3 region has 13 residues. Trimming at V came to 6 bases and at J to 10 bases, leaving 8 bases not matched to a gene. CDR3: CASRRQGAVDYTF. DNA for the CDR3: TGTGCCAGCAGGAGACAGGGGGCTGTGGACTACACCTTC.

The gene calls are TRBV5-1 and TRBJ2-1; 9 bases map to TRBD2. From germline, CDR1 is SGHRS and CDR2 YFSETQ. The CDR3 has 15 residues. The V segment lost 0 bases and the J segment 9 bases; nucleotides outside the gene matches: 7. The CDR3, as DNA: TGCGCCAGCAGCTTGGTCGCGGGAGGGTGGGGTGAGCAGTTCTTC. This gives the protein CASSLVAGGWGEQFF. The full variable domain, in which reference TRBV5-1 and TRBJ2-1 provide the parts outside the CDR3, is KAGVTQTPRYLIKTRGQQVTLSCSPISGHRSVSWYQQTPGQGLQFLFEYFSETQRNKGNFPGRFSGRQFSNSRSEMNVSTLELGDSALYLCASSLVAGGWGEQFFGPGTRLTVL.

The J gene is TRBJ1-4, the V gene TRBV18; 8 nucleotides align to TRBD1. The germline V gene encodes CDR1 KGHSH and CDR2 LQKENI. The V segment lost 1 base and the J segment 3 bases; nucleotides outside the gene matches: 4. The CDR3 covers 16 residues. The CDR3 nucleotides are TGTGCCAGCTCACCACTCCAGGGGGCAGCTAATGAAAAACTGTTTTTT. Translation: CASSPLQGAANEKLFF.

This rearrangement joins TRBV6-6 to TRBJ1-5; D is undetermined. CDR1 and CDR2 from the germline V gene are MNHNY and SVGAGI (reference sequence). The CDR3 runs to 13 residues. The V gene lost 6 bases and the J gene lost 6 bases, with 12 bases spanning the gap. Written as DNA, the CDR3 is TGTGCCAGCAGGGTGGGGATTGGTCAGCCCCAGCATTTT. This encodes CASRVGIGQPQHF.

The chain is built from TRBV20-1 and TRBJ2-5, with D possibly matching TRBD2 (6 bases). The CDR3 is made up of 11 amino acids. Germline CDR1 is DFQATT and CDR2 is SNEGSKA (reference sequence). The V end was cut by 5 bases, the J end by 13 bases, with 17 bases between. DNA for the CDR3: TGCAGTGCTGGAGGGCTGGGGCGCAGGTACTTC. This encodes CSAGGLGRRYF.

This clone is a singleton in its sample. The chain has TRBV29-1 and TRBJ2-1; 7 bases agree with TRBD1. V was clipped by 7 bases and J by 9 bases; unmatched bases: 9. The V gene's germline CDR1 is SQVTM and CDR2 ANQGSEA. The CDR3 has 12 residues. The CDR3 reads CSGATGTGEQFF. CDR3 bases: TGCAGCGGTGCGACAGGGACGGGTGAGCAGTTCTTC.